The rows below give T cell receptor beta chains drawn from one sample of a study of T cell responses to AZD1222 COVID-19 vaccine. TCRdb's table, derived via immunoSEQ multiplex PCR, lists solely in-frame clones and lacks some. The sample includes tens of thousands of clones, roughly 85% of them seen just once. The sample in question was peripheral blood, obtained on day 0 of AZD1222 vaccination. All receptors derive from an adult in good health. The CDR3 runs from the conserved cysteine through the conserved F or W. The order of the fields is clone size, J gene, V gene, D gene, CDR3 DNA, CDR3 protein. The D gene is left open where the match is weak. Clone size is given for some rows only: seen once, a few or many times, or a class if the clone is expanded.

abundance: .
j_gene: TRBJ2-5
v_gene: TRBV19
d_gene: TRBD2
CDR3nt: TGTGCCAGTATCCTTAGCGGGAGGAACGAGACCCAGTACTTC
CDR3aa: CASILSGRNETQYF

abundance: .
j_gene: TRBJ1-6
v_gene: TRBV5-5
d_gene: TRBD1
CDR3nt: TGTGCCAGCAGCTTGGCTACCAGCGGACAGGGGATTACGTATTCACCCCTCCACTTT
CDR3aa: CASSLATSGQGITYSPLHF

abundance: .
j_gene: TRBJ2-1
v_gene: TRBV3-1/TRBV3-2
d_gene: .
CDR3nt: TGTGCCAGCAGCACCGGGACTTCGGGTAATGAGCAGTTCTTC
CDR3aa: CASSTGTSGNEQFF

abundance: .
j_gene: TRBJ1-1
v_gene: TRBV14
d_gene: .
CDR3nt: TGTGCCAGCAGCCAAGTGACTAGAGGGCCGAACACTGAAGCTTTCTTT
CDR3aa: CASSQVTRGPNTEAFF

abundance: .
j_gene: TRBJ1-5
v_gene: TRBV7-8
d_gene: .
CDR3nt: TGTGCCAGCAGCTTACCAGGGGTCAGCCAGCCCCAGCATTTT
CDR3aa: CASSLPGVSQPQHF

abundance: .
j_gene: TRBJ2-1
v_gene: TRBV19
d_gene: TRBD2
CDR3nt: TGTGCCAGTAGTATAGAGGCACTAGCGACCAATGAGCAGTTCTTC
CDR3aa: CASSIEALATNEQFF

abundance: .
j_gene: TRBJ2-1
v_gene: TRBV5-6
d_gene: .
CDR3nt: TGTGCCAGCAGCCCAGGATCCAACTCCTACAATGAGCAGTTCTTC
CDR3aa: CASSPGSNSYNEQFF

abundance: .
j_gene: TRBJ1-4
v_gene: TRBV5-8
d_gene: TRBD1
CDR3nt: TGTGCCAGCAGCTCGGGACAGAATGAAAAACTGTTTTTT
CDR3aa: CASSSGQNEKLFF

abundance: .
j_gene: TRBJ2-7
v_gene: TRBV12-5
d_gene: TRBD2
CDR3nt: TGTGCTAGTGGTCGGACAGGGACTAGCGGGAGTCGATACGAGCAGTACTTC
CDR3aa: CASGRTGTSGSRYEQYF

abundance: .
j_gene: TRBJ1-2
v_gene: TRBV12-3/TRBV12-4
d_gene: .
CDR3nt: TGTGCCAGCAGGATGGGCAGGGTGGACGGCTACACCTTC
CDR3aa: CASRMGRVDGYTF

abundance: .
j_gene: TRBJ2-7
v_gene: TRBV18
d_gene: TRBD1
CDR3nt: TGTGCCAGCTCAGAACGCGGACAGGGGGGCTACGAGCAGTACTTC
CDR3aa: CASSERGQGGYEQYF

abundance: few
j_gene: TRBJ1-1
v_gene: TRBV18
d_gene: .
CDR3nt: TGTGCCAGCTCACCAATAGAACACACTGAAGCTTTCTTT
CDR3aa: CASSPIEHTEAFF

abundance: .
j_gene: TRBJ2-1
v_gene: TRBV6-4
d_gene: TRBD2
CDR3nt: TGTGCCAGGACTCGACTAGCGGGTTACAATGAGCAGTTCTTC
CDR3aa: CARTRLAGYNEQFF

abundance: .
j_gene: TRBJ1-5
v_gene: TRBV10-3
d_gene: TRBD1
CDR3nt: TGTGCCATAGGGACAGGGGCGGGCAATCAGCCCCAGCATTTT
CDR3aa: CAIGTGAGNQPQHF

abundance: .
j_gene: TRBJ1-6
v_gene: TRBV2
d_gene: .
CDR3nt: TGTGCCAGCAGTGAAGAGGTTGCGGCCGGGTACAGTGATAATTCACCCCTCCACTTT
CDR3aa: CASSEEVAAGYSDNSPLHF

abundance: .
j_gene: TRBJ1-5
v_gene: TRBV3-1/TRBV3-2
d_gene: .
CDR3nt: TGTGCCAGCAGCCAGGGCGGGGGGCAGCCCCAGCATTTT
CDR3aa: CASSQGGGQPQHF

abundance: .
j_gene: TRBJ2-7
v_gene: TRBV4-3
d_gene: .
CDR3nt: TGCGCCAGCAGCCAAGTAAAGGGGTACGAGCAGTACTTC
CDR3aa: CASSQVKGYEQYF

abundance: .
j_gene: TRBJ2-5
v_gene: TRBV5-1
d_gene: TRBD2
CDR3nt: TGCGCCAGCAGCTTCGGGAGCGGGAGGGGCGAGACCCAGTACTTC
CDR3aa: CASSFGSGRGETQYF

abundance: .
j_gene: TRBJ1-3
v_gene: TRBV7-9
d_gene: .
CDR3nt: TGTGCCAGCAGCTCCCGGGACACAAGCTCTGGAAACACCATATATTTT
CDR3aa: CASSSRDTSSGNTIYF

abundance: few
j_gene: TRBJ2-7
v_gene: TRBV20-1
d_gene: .
CDR3nt: TGCAGTGCTAGTTTAGCGCGGGAGCAGTACTTC
CDR3aa: CSASLAREQYF

abundance: once
j_gene: TRBJ1-2
v_gene: TRBV14
d_gene: TRBD1
CDR3nt: TGTGCCAGCCGACCCCTGACAGGGCGGGACTATGGCTACACCTTC
CDR3aa: CASRPLTGRDYGYTF

abundance: .
j_gene: TRBJ2-7
v_gene: TRBV6-5
d_gene: .
CDR3nt: TGTGCCAGCGGGGCCAGGGAAATCTACGAGCAGTACTTC
CDR3aa: CASGAREIYEQYF

abundance: .
j_gene: TRBJ2-2
v_gene: TRBV4-2
d_gene: .
CDR3nt: TGTGCCAGCAGCGCTGCTACCGGGGAGCTGTTTTTT
CDR3aa: CASSAATGELFF

abundance: .
j_gene: TRBJ1-4
v_gene: TRBV9
d_gene: TRBD1
CDR3nt: TGTGCCAGCAGCATAGGGACAGCCCATAATGAAAAACTGTTTTTT
CDR3aa: CASSIGTAHNEKLFF

abundance: .
j_gene: TRBJ1-2
v_gene: TRBV6-1
d_gene: .
CDR3nt: TGTGCCAGCAGTGAAGGAGGGAATATGTATGGCTACACCTTC
CDR3aa: CASSEGGNMYGYTF

abundance: .
j_gene: TRBJ2-7
v_gene: TRBV1
d_gene: .
CDR3nt: TGCACCAGCAGCCAAGAAGTAGAGGTCCACGAGCAGTACTTC
CDR3aa: CTSSQEVEVHEQYF

abundance: .
j_gene: TRBJ2-7
v_gene: TRBV5-4
d_gene: TRBD2
CDR3nt: TGTGCCAGCAGCTTGGCGGGCGGGAGCGCCTACGAGCAGTACTTC
CDR3aa: CASSLAGGSAYEQYF

abundance: once
j_gene: TRBJ2-2
v_gene: TRBV10-2
d_gene: .
CDR3nt: TGCGCCAGCAGCGAAAGGGTCCCACCCAGGGAGCTGTTTTTT
CDR3aa: CASSERVPPRELFF

abundance: .
j_gene: TRBJ2-3
v_gene: TRBV15
d_gene: TRBD1
CDR3nt: TGTGCCACCAGAGACAGGGGCGGAAGCACAGATACGCAGTATTTT
CDR3aa: CATRDRGGSTDTQYF

abundance: .
j_gene: TRBJ2-7
v_gene: TRBV5-5
d_gene: .
CDR3nt: TGTGCCAGCAGCTGGACGGAGACCTACGAGCAGTACTTC
CDR3aa: CASSWTETYEQYF

abundance: once
j_gene: TRBJ1-1
v_gene: TRBV18
d_gene: .
CDR3nt: TGTGCCAGCTCACCAATTCGAGGGACGACTGAAGCTTTCTTT
CDR3aa: CASSPIRGTTEAFF

abundance: few
j_gene: TRBJ1-3
v_gene: TRBV7-2
d_gene: .
CDR3nt: TGTGCCAGCAGCCGGAAACAGGGATGGGTAGGAAACACCATATATTTT
CDR3aa: CASSRKQGWVGNTIYF

abundance: .
j_gene: TRBJ2-1
v_gene: TRBV7-6
d_gene: .
CDR3nt: TGTGCCAGCAGCCCGGGACAACTCAATGAGCAGTTCTTC
CDR3aa: CASSPGQLNEQFF

abundance: .
j_gene: TRBJ1-5
v_gene: TRBV19
d_gene: .
CDR3nt: TGTGCCAGTATTCCCTCCGGGGGGGCCGTTCAGCCCCAGCATTTT
CDR3aa: CASIPSGGAVQPQHF

abundance: .
j_gene: TRBJ1-4
v_gene: TRBV24-1
d_gene: .
CDR3nt: TGTGCCACCAGTGTAGGGCCCCCAGAAAAACTGTTTTTT
CDR3aa: CATSVGPPEKLFF

abundance: .
j_gene: TRBJ1-6
v_gene: TRBV3-1/TRBV3-2
d_gene: .
CDR3nt: TGTGCCAGCAGCCAAGATAATCAGGGGTATTCACCCCTCCACTTT
CDR3aa: CASSQDNQGYSPLHF

abundance: .
j_gene: TRBJ2-5
v_gene: TRBV27
d_gene: .
CDR3nt: TGTGCCAGCCGCTATGGGGAGACCCAGTACTTC
CDR3aa: CASRYGETQYF

abundance: .
j_gene: TRBJ2-7
v_gene: TRBV30
d_gene: TRBD1
CDR3nt: TGTGCCTGGGGACAGGGGAGTTACGAGCAGTACTTC
CDR3aa: CAWGQGSYEQYF

abundance: .
j_gene: TRBJ2-2
v_gene: TRBV29-1
d_gene: .
CDR3nt: TGTAGCGTTGAATCCCCAGGGTTCACCGGGGAGCTGTTTTTT
CDR3aa: CSVESPGFTGELFF